One and the same sample provided the 4 T cell receptor beta chains below, sequenced in a study of regulatory T cells in long-lasting Graves disease. The time point is: persistent/refractory GD, antithyroid drugs over 5 years with positive TRAb. Generation of the TCR library employed RNA extracted from PBMCs. Arm-PCR of CDR3 regions and iRepertoire HTBI primers were the basis on which TCR beta libraries were built. One entry per CDR3 protein, called by TCRdb with MiXCR from the multiplex PCR reads. The sample includes about 400,000 distinct CDR3 sequences, 20% to 25% of them seen just once. The sample in question was peripheral blood mononuclear cells (PBMCs), obtained when the disease was refractory, from a patient treated with antithyroid drugs. These TCRs come from a female donor with Graves disease.

This clonotype was recorded a few times. V and J are TRBV7-2 and TRBJ1-4, with D perhaps TRBD1 (6 bases). The length of the CDR3 is 14 residues. Germline values: CDR1 SGHTA, CDR2 FQGNSA. Trimming stripped 3 bases from V and 4 bases from J, with 9 bases between. The CDR3 DNA sequence: TGTGCCAGCAGCTTCTTAGGGGGTAATGAAAAACTGTTTTTT. Translated, it gives CASSFLGGNEKLFF.

This sequence joins TRBV6-1 and TRBJ1-1; perhaps TRBD1 as D (5 bases). Trimming pared 7 bases from V and 0 bases from J, leaving 12 bases between. This CDR3 is 14 amino acids long. Germline assignment: CDR1 MNHNS and CDR2 SASEGT. CDR3 sequence reads: CASTGRGVNTEAFF. The CDR3 DNA follows: TGTGCCAGCACGGGCCGGGGCGTGAACACTGAAGCTTTCTTT.

This clonotype was seen many times. The chain has TRBV7-2 and TRBJ2-7, with 10 positions matching TRBD2. The ends lost 0 bases at V and 1 base at J; junction bases unmatched: 3. The CDR3 consists of 16 residues. Germline V gene sequence: CDR1 SGHTA, CDR2 FQGNSA. CDR3 loop: CASSLAVAGGSYEQYF. CDR3 in DNA: TGTGCCAGCAGCTTAGCCGTAGCGGGAGGATCCTACGAGCAGTACTTC.

There are a few counts of this clonotype. The chain links TRBV27 to TRBJ1-5; D gene unclear. V was cut by 6 bases and J by 4 bases, with 13 bases left in between. CDR1 and CDR2 from the germline V gene are MNHEY and SMNVEV (reference sequence). The length of the CDR3 is 14 residues. CDR3 in amino acids: CASSPTGPNQPQHF. In nucleotides, the CDR3 is TGTGCCAGCAGCCCGACCGGTCCGAATCAGCCCCAGCATTTT.